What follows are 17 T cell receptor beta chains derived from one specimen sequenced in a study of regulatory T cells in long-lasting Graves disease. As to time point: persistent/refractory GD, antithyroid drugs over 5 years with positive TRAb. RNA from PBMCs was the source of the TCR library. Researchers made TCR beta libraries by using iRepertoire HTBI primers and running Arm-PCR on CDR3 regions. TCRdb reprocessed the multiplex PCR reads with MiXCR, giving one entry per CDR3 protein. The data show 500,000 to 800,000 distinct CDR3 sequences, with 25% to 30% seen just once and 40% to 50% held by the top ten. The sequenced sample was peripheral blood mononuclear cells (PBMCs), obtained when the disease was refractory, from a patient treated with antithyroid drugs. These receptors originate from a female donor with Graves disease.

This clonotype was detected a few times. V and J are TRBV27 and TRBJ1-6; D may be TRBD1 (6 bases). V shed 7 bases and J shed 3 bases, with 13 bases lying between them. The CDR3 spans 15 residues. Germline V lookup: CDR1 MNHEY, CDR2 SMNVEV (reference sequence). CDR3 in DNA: TGTGCCAGCACCACCGGCAGGGGCTATAATTCACCCCTCCACTTT. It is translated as CASTTGRGYNSPLHF.

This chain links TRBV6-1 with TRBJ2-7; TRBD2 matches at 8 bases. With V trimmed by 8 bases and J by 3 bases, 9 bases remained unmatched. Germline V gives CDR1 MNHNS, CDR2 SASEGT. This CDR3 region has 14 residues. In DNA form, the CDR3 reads TGTGCCAGCGGAACTAGCGGAGGTGTCTACGAGCAGTACTTC. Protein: CASGTSGGVYEQYF.

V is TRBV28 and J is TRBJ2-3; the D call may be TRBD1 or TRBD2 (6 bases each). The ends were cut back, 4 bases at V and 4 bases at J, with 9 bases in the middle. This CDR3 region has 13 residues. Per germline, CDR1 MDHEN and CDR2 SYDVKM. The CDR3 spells CASSYREADTQYF. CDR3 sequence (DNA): TGTGCCAGCAGTTACAGGGAGGCAGATACGCAGTATTTT.

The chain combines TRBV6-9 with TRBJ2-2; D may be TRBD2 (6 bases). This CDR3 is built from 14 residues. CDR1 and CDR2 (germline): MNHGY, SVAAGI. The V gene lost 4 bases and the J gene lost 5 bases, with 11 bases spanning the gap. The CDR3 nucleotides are TGTGCCAGCAGTTTTGGACTAAGTACCGGGGAGCTGTTTTTT. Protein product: CASSFGLSTGELFF.

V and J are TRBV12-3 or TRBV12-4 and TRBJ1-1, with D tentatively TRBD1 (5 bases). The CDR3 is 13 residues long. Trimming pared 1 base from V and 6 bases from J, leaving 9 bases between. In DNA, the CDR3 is TGTGCCAGCAGTTTAGTAGGGGAGGCTGAAGCTTTCTTT. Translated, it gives CASSLVGEAEAFF.

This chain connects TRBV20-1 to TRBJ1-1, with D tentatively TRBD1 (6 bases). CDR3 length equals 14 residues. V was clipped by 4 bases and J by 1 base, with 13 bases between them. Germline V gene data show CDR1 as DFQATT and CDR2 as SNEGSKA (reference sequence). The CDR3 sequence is CSATLRGGNTEAFF. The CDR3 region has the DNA TGCAGTGCTACCCTAAGGGGGGGGAACACTGAAGCTTTCTTT.

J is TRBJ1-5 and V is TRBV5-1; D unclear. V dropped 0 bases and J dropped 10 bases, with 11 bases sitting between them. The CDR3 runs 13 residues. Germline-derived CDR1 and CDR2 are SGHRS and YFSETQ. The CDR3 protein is CASSLEGIGPQHF. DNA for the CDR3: TGCGCCAGCAGCTTGGAGGGAATAGGACCCCAGCATTTT. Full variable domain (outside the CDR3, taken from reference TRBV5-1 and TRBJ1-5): KAGVTQTPRYLIKTRGQQVTLSCSPISGHRSVSWYQQTPGQGLQFLFEYFSETQRNKGNFPGRFSGRQFSNSRSEMNVSTLELGDSALYLCASSLEGIGPQHFGDGTRLSIL.

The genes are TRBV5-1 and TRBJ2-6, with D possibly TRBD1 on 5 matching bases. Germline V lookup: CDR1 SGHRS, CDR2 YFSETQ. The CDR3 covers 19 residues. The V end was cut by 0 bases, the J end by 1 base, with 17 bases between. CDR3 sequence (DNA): TGCGCCAGCAGCTTGGACAGGTCCCGCGTAGGGTCTGGGGCCAACGTCCTGACTTTC. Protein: CASSLDRSRVGSGANVLTF.

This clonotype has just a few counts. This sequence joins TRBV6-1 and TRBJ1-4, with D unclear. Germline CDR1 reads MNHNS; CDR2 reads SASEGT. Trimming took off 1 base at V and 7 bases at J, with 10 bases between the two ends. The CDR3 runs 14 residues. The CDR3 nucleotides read TGTGCCAGCAGTGAAGGGGGTTATGGTGAAAAACTGTTTTTT. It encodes CASSEGGYGEKLFF.

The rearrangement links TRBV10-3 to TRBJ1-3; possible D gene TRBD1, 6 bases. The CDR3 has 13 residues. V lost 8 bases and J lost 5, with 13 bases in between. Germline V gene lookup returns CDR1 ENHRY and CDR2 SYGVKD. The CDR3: CAISPGGRNTIYF. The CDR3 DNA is TGTGCCATCTCACCGGGGGGCAGAAACACCATATATTTT.

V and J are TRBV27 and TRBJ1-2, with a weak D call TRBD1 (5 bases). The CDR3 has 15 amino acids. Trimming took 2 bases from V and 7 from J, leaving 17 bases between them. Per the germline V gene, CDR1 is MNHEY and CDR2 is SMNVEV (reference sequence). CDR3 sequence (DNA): TGTGCCAGCAGTTTAGACAGCTTCCGCTTTAGTGGCTACACCTTC. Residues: CASSLDSFRFSGYTF.

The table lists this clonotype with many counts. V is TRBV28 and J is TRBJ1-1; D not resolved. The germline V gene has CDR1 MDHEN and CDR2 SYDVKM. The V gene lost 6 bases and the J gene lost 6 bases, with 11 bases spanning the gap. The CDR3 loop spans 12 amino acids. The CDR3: CASRPAGPEAFF. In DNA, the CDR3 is TGTGCCAGCAGACCCGCAGGTCCTGAAGCTTTCTTT.

CDR3 DNA: TGTGCCAGTAGTGTTCGGGGCGCTGAAGCTTTCTTT. It codes for CASSVRGAEAFF. This rearrangement joins TRBV19 to TRBJ1-1, with a possible D match to TRBD1 (5 bases). The CDR3 loop spans 12 amino acids. Looked up from germline, CDR1 is LNHDA and CDR2 is SQIVND (reference sequence). Trimming shortened V by 5 bases and J by 6 bases, and 10 bases separated the two germline ends.

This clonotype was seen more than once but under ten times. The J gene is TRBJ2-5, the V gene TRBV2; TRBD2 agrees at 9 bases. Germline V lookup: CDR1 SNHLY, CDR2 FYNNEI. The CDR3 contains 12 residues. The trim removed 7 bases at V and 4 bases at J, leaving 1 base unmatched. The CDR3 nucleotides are TGTGCCAGCATAGCGGGAGTAGAGACCCAGTACTTC. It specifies CASIAGVETQYF.

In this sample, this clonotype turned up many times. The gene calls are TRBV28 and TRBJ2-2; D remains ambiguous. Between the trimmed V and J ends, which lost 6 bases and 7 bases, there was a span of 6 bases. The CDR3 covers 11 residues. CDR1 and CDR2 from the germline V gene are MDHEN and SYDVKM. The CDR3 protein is CASSLVGELFF. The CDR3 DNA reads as TGTGCCAGCAGCTTAGTCGGGGAGCTGTTTTTT.

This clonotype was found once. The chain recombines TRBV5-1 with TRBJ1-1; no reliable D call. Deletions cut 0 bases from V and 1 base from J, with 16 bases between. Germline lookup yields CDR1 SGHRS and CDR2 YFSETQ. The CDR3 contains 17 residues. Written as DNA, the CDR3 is TGCGCCAGCAGCTTGGACAGCACTCCGACTAAGAACACTGAAGCTTTCTTT. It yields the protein CASSLDSTPTKNTEAFF. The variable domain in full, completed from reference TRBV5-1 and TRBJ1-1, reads KAGVTQTPRYLIKTRGQQVTLSCSPISGHRSVSWYQQTPGQGLQFLFEYFSETQRNKGNFPGRFSGRQFSNSRSEMNVSTLELGDSALYLCASSLDSTPTKNTEAFFGQGTRLTVV.

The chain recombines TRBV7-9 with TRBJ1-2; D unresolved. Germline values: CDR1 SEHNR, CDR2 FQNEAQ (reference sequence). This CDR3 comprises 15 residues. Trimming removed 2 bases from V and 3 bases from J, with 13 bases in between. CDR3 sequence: CASSLMPGGDYGYTF. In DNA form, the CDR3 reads TGTGCCAGCAGCTTAATGCCAGGCGGAGACTATGGCTACACCTTC. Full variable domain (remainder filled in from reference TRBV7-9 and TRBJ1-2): DTGVSQNPRHKITKRGQNVTFRCDPISEHNRLYWYRQTLGQGPEFLTYFQNEAQLEKSRLLSDRFSAERPKGSFSTLEIQRTEQGDSAMYLCASSLMPGGDYGYTFGSGTRLTVV.